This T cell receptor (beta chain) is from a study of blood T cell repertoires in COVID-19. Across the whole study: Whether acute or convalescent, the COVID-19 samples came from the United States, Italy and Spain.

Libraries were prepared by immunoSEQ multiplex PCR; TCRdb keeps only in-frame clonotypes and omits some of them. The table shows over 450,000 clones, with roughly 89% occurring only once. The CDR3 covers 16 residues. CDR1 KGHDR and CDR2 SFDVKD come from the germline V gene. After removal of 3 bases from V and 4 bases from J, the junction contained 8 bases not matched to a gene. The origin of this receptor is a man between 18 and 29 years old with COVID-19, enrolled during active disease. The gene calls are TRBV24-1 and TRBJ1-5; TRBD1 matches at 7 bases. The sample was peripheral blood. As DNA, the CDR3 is TGTGCCACCAGTGATGTGAACAGGGGAAGTAATCAGCCCCAGCATTTT. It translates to CATSDVNRGSNQPQHF.